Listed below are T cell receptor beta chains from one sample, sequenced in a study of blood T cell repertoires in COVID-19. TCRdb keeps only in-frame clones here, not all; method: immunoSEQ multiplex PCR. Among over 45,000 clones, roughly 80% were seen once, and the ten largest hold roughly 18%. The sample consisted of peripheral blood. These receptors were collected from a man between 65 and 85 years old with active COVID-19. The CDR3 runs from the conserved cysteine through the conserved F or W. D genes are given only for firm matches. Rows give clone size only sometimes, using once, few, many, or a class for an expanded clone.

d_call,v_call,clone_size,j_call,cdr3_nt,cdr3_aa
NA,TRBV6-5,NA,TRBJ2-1,TGTGCCAGCAGTTACTTCGACAGATTTAACAATGAGCAGTTCTTC,CASSYFDRFNNEQFF
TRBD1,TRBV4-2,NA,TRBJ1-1,TGTGCCAGCAGCCAAGAGGGACAGGGGAACACTGAAGCTTTCTTT,CASSQEGQGNTEAFF
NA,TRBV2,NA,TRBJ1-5,TGTGCCAGCAGTGAAAATAGTCAGCCCCAGCATTTT,CASSENSQPQHF
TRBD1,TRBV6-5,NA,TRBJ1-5,TGTGCCAGCAGAGGACAGGGGGTTTCCGGTCAGCCCCAGCATTTT,CASRGQGVSGQPQHF
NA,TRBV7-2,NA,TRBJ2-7,TGTGCCAGCAGCTTTGAGCGGGCATACGAGCAGTACTTC,CASSFERAYEQYF
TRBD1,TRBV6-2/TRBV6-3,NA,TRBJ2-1,TGTGCCAGCAGTTATGGACAGGGGGTAGGTGAGCAGTTCTTC,CASSYGQGVGEQFF
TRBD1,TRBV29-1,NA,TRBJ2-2,TGCAGCGTTGAGCCACAGGGGGCCGGGGAGCTGTTTTTT,CSVEPQGAGELFF
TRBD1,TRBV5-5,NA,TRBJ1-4,TGTGCCAGCAGGGCTACAGGGGGTGGAGAAAAACTGTTTTTT,CASRATGGGEKLFF
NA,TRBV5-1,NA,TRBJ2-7,TGCGCCAGCAGCCCGCTTGGGCAGGCCTCCTACGAGCAGTACTTC,CASSPLGQASYEQYF
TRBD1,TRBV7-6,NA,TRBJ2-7,TGTGCCAGCAGCCCGCGGGGGACAGGGGGCGTGGGTGAGCAGTACTTC,CASSPRGTGGVGEQYF
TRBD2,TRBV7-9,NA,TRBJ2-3,TGTGCCAGCAGCTTACCCGGACGACTAGCGGGGAGCACAGATACGCAGTATTTT,CASSLPGRLAGSTDTQYF
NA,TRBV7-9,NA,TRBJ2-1,TGTGCCAGCAGCTTAGCGACGGACAGCTACTACAATGAGCAGTTCTTC,CASSLATDSYYNEQFF
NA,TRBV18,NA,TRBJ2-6,TGTGCCAGCTCACTTGTCAGCTCTGGGGCCAACGTCCTGACTTTC,CASSLVSSGANVLTF
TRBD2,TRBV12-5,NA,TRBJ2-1,TGTGCTAGTGTCTGGGGGGGAGGGCTCTACAATGAGCAGTTCTTC,CASVWGGGLYNEQFF
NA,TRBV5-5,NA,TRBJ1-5,TGTGCCAGCAGCTTGGGTACAGGGCCCAATCAGCCCCAGCATTTT,CASSLGTGPNQPQHF
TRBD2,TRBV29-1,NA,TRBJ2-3,TGCAGCGTTGAATCGAGCGGGGGATCAGGTACGCAGTATTTT,CSVESSGGSGTQYF
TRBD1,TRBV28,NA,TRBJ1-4,TGTGCCAGCATTCGGACAGGGGTTGAAAAACTGTTTTTT,CASIRTGVEKLFF
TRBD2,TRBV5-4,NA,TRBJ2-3,TGTGCCAGCAGCCTCCCAACTAGCGGAGATACGCAGTATTTT,CASSLPTSGDTQYF
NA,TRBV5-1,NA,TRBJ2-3,TGCGCCAGCAGCCTAACCGCGGAGACAGATACGCAGTATTTT,CASSLTAETDTQYF
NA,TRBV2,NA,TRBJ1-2,TGTGCCAGCAGTGAGGCAGGGTTTACCTACGGCTACACCTTC,CASSEAGFTYGYTF
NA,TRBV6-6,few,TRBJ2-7,TGTGCCAGCAGCCCCCGAGACGAGCAGTACTTC,CASSPRDEQYF
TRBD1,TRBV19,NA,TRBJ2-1,TGTGCCAGTAGAGCGGACAGGGATGAGCAGTTCTTC,CASRADRDEQFF
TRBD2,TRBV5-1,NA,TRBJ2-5,TGCGCCAGCAGCGCAACTAGCGGGAAAGAGACCCAGTACTTC,CASSATSGKETQYF
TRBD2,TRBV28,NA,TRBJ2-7,TGTGCCAGCAGTTCTTATTACCCCGGGACTAGCGGGATATCCTACGAGCAGTACTTC,CASSSYYPGTSGISYEQYF
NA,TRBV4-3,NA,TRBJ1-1,TGCGCCAGCAGCCAAGACAGGAACACTGAAGCTTTCTTT,CASSQDRNTEAFF
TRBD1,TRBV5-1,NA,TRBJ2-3,TGCGCCAGCAGCCCGGGACAGGGGCAAGATACGCAGTATTTT,CASSPGQGQDTQYF
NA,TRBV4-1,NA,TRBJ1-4,TGCGCCAGCAGCCACACACTTGACAGCAAAAATGAAAAACTGTTTTTT,CASSHTLDSKNEKLFF
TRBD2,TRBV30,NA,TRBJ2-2,TGTGCCTGGAGTAGACTAGCGGGGGACACCGGGGAGCTGTTTTTT,CAWSRLAGDTGELFF
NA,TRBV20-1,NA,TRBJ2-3,TGCAGTGCCCCTCGGGGAGATACGCAGTATTTT,CSAPRGDTQYF
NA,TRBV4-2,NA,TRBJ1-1,TGTGCCAGCAGCCAAGGGGCCGGCAGGGCGAACACTGAAGCTTTCTTT,CASSQGAGRANTEAFF
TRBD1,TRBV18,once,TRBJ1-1,TGTGCCAGCTCCATCTTACCGCCGGGACAGGGGGCTGGCACTGAAGCTTTCTTT,CASSILPPGQGAGTEAFF
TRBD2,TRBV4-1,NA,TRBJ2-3,TGCGCCAGCAGCCAATACTCTAGCGGGGGTATCCCAGATACGCAGTATTTT,CASSQYSSGGIPDTQYF
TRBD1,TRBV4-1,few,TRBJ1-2,TGCGCCAGCAGCCAAGAACGGGACAGCCGACCTTATGGCTACACCTTC,CASSQERDSRPYGYTF
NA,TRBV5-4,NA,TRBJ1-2,TGTGCCAGCAGCACCGGTCCCCTTATTTCCTATGGCTACACCTTC,CASSTGPLISYGYTF
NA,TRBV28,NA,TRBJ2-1,TGTGCCATTCAGCGGGGGACAGGGCGATACAATGAGCAGTTCTTC,CAIQRGTGRYNEQFF
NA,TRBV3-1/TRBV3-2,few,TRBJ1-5,TGTGCCAGCAGGATAGGGGCGGACAATCAGCCCCAGCATTTT,CASRIGADNQPQHF
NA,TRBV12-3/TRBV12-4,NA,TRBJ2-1,TGTGCCAGCAGTTTGTCCATCTACAATGAGCAGTTCTTC,CASSLSIYNEQFF
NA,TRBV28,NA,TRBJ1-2,TGTGGATACAGGGTGGGCTATGGCTACACCTTC,CGYRVGYGYTF